The entry below describes one T cell receptor beta chain. The V end lost 1 base, the J end lost 4 bases, and 11 bases lay between the germline ends. Germline assignment: CDR1 SGHKS and CDR2 YYEKEE (reference sequence). The CDR3 runs 14 residues. Original processing notes: Nucleated cell counts were estimated from reference gene primer amplification. Assay: immunoSEQ multiplex PCR; the TCRdb copy retains only in-frame clones and omits some. The D gene and trimming were derived from the DNA, and the V and J assignments and clone size from that table. The sample lists under 300,000 clones; approximately 85% were seen once. This sample was included in a study of blood T cell repertoires in COVID-19. Study information: Whether acute or convalescent, the COVID-19 samples came from the United States, Italy and Spain. Sources were T cells, B-cell-depleted T cells, or PBMCs; the material itself was cDNA or gDNA.

Specimen: peripheral blood. The sequence came from a woman aged 55-69 years with active or convalescent COVID-19. The chain recombines TRBV5-5 with TRBJ1-2; D not certain. CDR3 DNA sequence: TGTGCCAGCAGCTTGATGCCAGATCCCTATGGCTACACCTTC. Amino acids: CASSLMPDPYGYTF.